This T cell receptor (beta chain) was retrieved from a study of Ad26.COV2.S vaccination and SARS-CoV-2 variants. About the study: Intramuscular Ad26.COV2.S at 5x10^10 or 1x10^11 viral particles.

Treatment meaning: 15 to 20 received Ad26.COV2.S at low or high dose, single or two shots; about 5 received placebo; per-sample allocation not given. All samples were drawn on day 63, counting from the first vaccine or placebo injection. Unmatched junction bases numbered 9, after V lost 4 bases and J lost 0 bases. Germline CDR1 is KGHSH and CDR2 is LQKENI. The CDR3 totals 17 residues. Data came from immunoSEQ multiplex PCR; TCRdb stores just in-frame clones and leaves some out. Of some 300,000 clones in the sample, over 80% are singletons; the top ten hold 2% to 2.5%. The clonotype was recovered from a person aged 18-60 years who received the Ad26.COV2.S COVID-19 vaccine or a placebo. Specimen: peripheral blood, collected in a trial of Ad26.COV2.S vaccine versus placebo. J is TRBJ1-3 and V is TRBV18; 7 nucleotides agree with TRBD1. Here the CDR3 DNA reads TGTGCCAGCTCACTCATCGACAGGGTTGGCTCTGGAAACACCATATATTTT. It translates to CASSLIDRVGSGNTIYF.